This note documents a single TCR beta chain sequence. What it binds is not known. PCR employed 60 Vbeta and 13 Jbeta primers. Here immunoSEQ multiplex PCR was the method, and the copy in TCRdb shows in-frame clones only, minus some. The table includes around 130,000 clones, around 81% detected once. These data come from a study of cytomegalovirus exposure and HLA in healthy donors. On the study more broadly: Around 180 million T cells yielded over 90 million unique TCR beta sequences in earlier analysis.

The study, taken as a whole, reports: A missense variant in DCLRE1C was later tied to TCR beta V- and J-gene trimming. The study labeled 150 or so TCR beta chains cytomegalovirus-associated. Several V segments, TRBV6-2 and TRBV6-3 among them, could not be told apart and were dropped.

Between the trimmed V and J ends, which lost 3 bases and 1 base, there was a span of 12 bases. CDR3 length: 16 residues. Germline CDR1 reads SGHTA; CDR2 reads FQGNSA. Sequencing input: PBMCs. The sequence was collected from a woman between 40 and 55 years old in good health and CMV-seronegative. V and J are TRBV7-2 and TRBJ2-2; D is undetermined. The CDR3 region is CASSFLLTLNTGELFF. CDR3 DNA: TGTGCCAGCAGCTTTCTACTAACCCTGAACACCGGGGAGCTGTTTTTT.